Each of the 8 T cell receptor beta chains below was sequenced from the same sample in a study of response to subunit inactivated influenza vaccine. TCRdb passed the RT-PCR reads through MiXCR, listing each CDR3 protein once. The data hold about 780,000 distinct CDR3 sequences, with roughly 20% observed a single time. The starting material was PBMCs from blood, obtained 5 days after vaccination. The origin of the receptors is a man between 45 and 60 years old who received an inactivated influenza vaccine.

This clonotype has more than one count but fewer than ten. The rearrangement uses TRBV12-3 or TRBV12-4 and TRBJ1-5, with TRBD1 as a possible D gene (5 bases). The CDR3 loop spans 14 amino acids. V shed 6 bases and J shed 9 bases, with 18 bases lying between them. CDR3 loop: CASSRGGEDRPQHF. CDR3 bases: TGTGCCAGCAGCCGTGGGGGGGAGGATCGGCCCCAGCATTTT.

The chain is built from TRBV5-1 and TRBJ2-1; D is unclear. V was trimmed by 0 bases and J by 0 bases, leaving 19 bases between them. CDR3 length: 19 amino acids. CDR1 and CDR2 from the germline V gene are SGHRS and YFSETQ. This CDR3 is CASSLVVSGSGSSYNEQFF. The CDR3 DNA is TGCGCCAGCAGCTTGGTGGTTTCCGGATCAGGCAGCTCCTACAATGAGCAGTTCTTC.

This clonotype was detected only a few times. The chain recombines TRBV10-3 with TRBJ2-3, with 11 bases matching TRBD2. Per the germline V gene, CDR1 is ENHRY and CDR2 is SYGVKD. The CDR3 contains 16 residues. The ends lost 6 bases at V and 1 base at J; junction bases unmatched: 6. The CDR3 sequence: CAIRTSGSGGTDTQYF. The CDR3 region has the DNA TGTGCCATCAGAACTAGCGGGAGCGGAGGCACAGATACGCAGTATTTT.

This clonotype was counted once. The V gene is TRBV20-1, the J gene TRBJ2-5; possibly TRBD2 for D (6 bases). V was cut by 7 bases and J by 2 bases, with 17 bases left in between. The CDR3 sequence is 14 residues long. Per the germline V gene, CDR1 is DFQATT and CDR2 is SNEGSKA (reference sequence). The CDR3 spells CSGQMGTVQETQYF. As DNA, the CDR3 is TGCAGTGGCCAAATGGGGACTGTACAAGAGACCCAGTACTTC.

The chain uses TRBV14 and TRBJ2-2; D is possibly TRBD1 (6 bases). The V gene's germline CDR1 is SGHDN and CDR2 FVKESK. The length of the CDR3 is 13 residues. V was clipped by 3 bases and J by 6 bases, with 8 bases between them. Here the CDR3 reads CASSQNRAGELFF. DNA of the CDR3: TGTGCCAGCAGCCAGAACAGGGCCGGGGAGCTGTTTTTT.

In its sample, this clonotype was seen a few times. The chain has TRBV7-9 and TRBJ2-1; D perhaps matches TRBD2 (8 bases). Germline CDR1 and CDR2: SEHNR and FQNEAQ (reference sequence). The CDR3 extends over 15 amino acids. V was pared by 1 base and J by 8 bases, with 15 bases between. The CDR3 DNA is TGTGCCAGCAGCTTAGTTCCGGGAGGGACAGATGAGCAGTTCTTC. Translation: CASSLVPGGTDEQFF.

This clonotype was picked up a small number of times. This chain links TRBV27 with TRBJ2-1; no clear D gene. Germline V gene sequence: CDR1 MNHEY, CDR2 SMNVEV (reference sequence). The CDR3 runs to 14 residues. Trimming took off 5 bases at V and 8 bases at J, with 16 bases between the two ends. The DNA for the CDR3 is TGTGCCAGCAGTCTGAAGCCCCGTTTCGATGAGCAGTTCTTC. This gives the protein CASSLKPRFDEQFF.

This clonotype was counted a few times. CDR3 sequence (DNA): TGTGCCAGCAGTTTAAGGACCGCCGGAGTCTCTGGGGCCAACGTCCTGACTTTC. It specifies CASSLRTAGVSGANVLTF. The rearrangement links TRBV28 to TRBJ2-6; D gene ambiguous. The CDR3 loop spans 18 amino acids. Germline CDR1 is MDHEN and CDR2 is SYDVKM. V lost 2 bases and J 0 bases, leaving 14 bases between the germline ends.